One sample yielded the 27 T cell receptor beta chains listed below, sequenced in a study of T cell repertoires in cytomegalovirus infection. TCRdb ran MiXCR on the reads and lists one entry per CDR3 protein. The sample includes about 220,000 distinct CDR3 sequences, 35% to 40% of them seen just once. These TCRs' antigens remain unknown. The input for sequencing was CD8+ T cells from cultured PBMCs, taken from culture after CMV antigen stimulation. The receptor source for this set is a human donor in good health (CMV status not recorded). Some clones in this sample may be carry-over from other donors' samples.

The chain links TRBV19 to TRBJ2-5, with 8 bases aligning to TRBD2. Germline V CDR1 and CDR2: LNHDA, SQIVND (reference sequence). This CDR3 is 15 amino acids long. V lost 4 bases, J lost 0 bases, and 4 bases stayed unmatched. The CDR3 bases are TGTGCCAGTAGTACAAGCGGGGGAGACCAAGAGACCCAGTACTTC. This codes for CASSTSGGDQETQYF.

This clonotype was observed a handful of times. The chain combines TRBV11-2 with TRBJ2-5; D is possibly TRBD2 (6 bases). This CDR3 region has 15 residues. Looked up from germline, CDR1 is SGHAT and CDR2 is FQNNGV. The germline V and J ends were trimmed by 6 bases and 9 bases, with 23 bases remaining between them. Here the CDR3 DNA reads TGTGCCAGCAGTCGCGACCGGCCCGTGGGGGGAGCCCAGTACTTC. Its protein is CASSRDRPVGGAQYF.

This clonotype was recorded a few times. The chain combines TRBV27 with TRBJ2-3, with D perhaps matching TRBD2 (6 bases). Germline V gene sequence: CDR1 MNHEY, CDR2 SMNVEV (reference sequence). Trimming left V 2 bases short and J 1 base short, with 10 bases between. CDR3 size: 15 residues. CDR3 in DNA: TGTGCCAGCAGTTTAGGAGGGTCACGCACAGATACGCAGTATTTT. The encoded protein is CASSLGGSRTDTQYF.

The CDR3 DNA sequence: TGTGCCAGCAGCCCACGGACTAGCGGGAAGAATGAGCAGTTCTTC. Encoded protein: CASSPRTSGKNEQFF. This chain joins TRBV7-6 and TRBJ2-1; 12 bases fit TRBD2. CDR1 is SGHVS and CDR2 is FNYEAQ in the germline V gene. V lost 5 bases to trimming and J lost 7 bases; unmatched junction nucleotides: 6. This CDR3 spans 15 amino acids.

This clonotype occurred a few times. The chain joins TRBV11-2 to TRBJ2-1; D is unresolved. This CDR3 spans 17 amino acids. CDR1 is SGHAT and CDR2 is FQNNGV in the germline V gene. Between the trimmed V and J ends, which lost 0 bases and 3 bases, there was a span of 15 bases. The CDR3 sequence is CASSLDLSGRYYNEQFF. CDR3 DNA sequence: TGTGCCAGCAGCTTAGATCTTTCCGGACGGTACTACAATGAGCAGTTCTTC.

V is TRBV5-4 and J is TRBJ1-1; D gene uncertain. This CDR3 region has 15 residues. The V end was cut by 4 bases, the J end by 1 base, with 14 bases between. Germline CDR1 is SGHNT and CDR2 is YYREEE (reference sequence). CDR3 loop: CASSGGLQPNTEAFF. DNA for the CDR3: TGTGCCAGCAGCGGAGGGTTACAGCCGAACACTGAAGCTTTCTTT.

The rearrangement links TRBV4-2 to TRBJ2-1, with 9 bases lining up with TRBD2. Trimming removed 1 base from V and 8 bases from J; junction bases left unmatched: 6. Per germline, CDR1 LGHNA and CDR2 YNFKEQ. The CDR3 length is 15 residues. CDR3 region: CASSQVAGGVDEQFF. Here the CDR3 DNA reads TGTGCCAGCAGCCAAGTGGCGGGGGGGGTTGATGAGCAGTTCTTC.

The chain carries TRBV27 and TRBJ2-7; TRBD2 might be the D (5 bases). The germline gives CDR1 MNHEY, CDR2 SMNVEV (reference sequence). The CDR3 has 13 residues. The V gene lost 3 bases and the J gene lost 3 bases, with 9 bases spanning the gap. In nucleotides, the CDR3 is TGTGCCAGCAGTTTCCGGGGTGTCTACGAGCAGTACTTC. As protein: CASSFRGVYEQYF.

This clonotype was found a few times. The DNA for the CDR3 is TGTGCCAGCAGGCCAACCCGGGACAGGGGAGATACGCAGTATTTT. This encodes CASRPTRDRGDTQYF. The gene calls are TRBV7-8 and TRBJ2-3; TRBD1 aligns across 10 bases. CDR1 is SGHVS, CDR2 FQNEAQ, per germline. There are 15 residues in the CDR3. J was trimmed by 5 bases and V by 6 bases; bases with no gene match: 8.

The chain has TRBV20-1 and TRBJ1-1, with a possible D match to TRBD1 (6 bases). With 0 bases removed from V and 3 bases from J, the gap between germline ends came to 14 bases. Germline values: CDR1 DFQATT, CDR2 SNEGSKA (reference sequence). The CDR3 is 15 residues long. As DNA, the CDR3 is TGCAGTGCTAGAGATTTTGGGACACTTGACACTGAAGCTTTCTTT. Protein sequence: CSARDFGTLDTEAFF.

This chain joins TRBV7-9 and TRBJ1-1; 7 bases map to TRBD1. The CDR3 contains 15 residues. After removal of 3 bases from V and 4 bases from J, the junction contained 8 bases not matched to a gene. Germline-derived CDR1 and CDR2 are SEHNR and FQNEAQ (reference sequence). The CDR3 reads CASSFGTDLGTEAFF. DNA for the CDR3: TGTGCCAGCAGCTTCGGGACAGACCTTGGCACTGAAGCTTTCTTT.

This clonotype was seen more than once but under ten times. The genes are TRBV28 and TRBJ2-5; no clear D. The ends were cut back, 4 bases at V and 3 bases at J, with 9 bases in the middle. The CDR3 has 13 amino acids. Germline assignment: CDR1 MDHEN and CDR2 SYDVKM. CDR3 residues: CASSSEVEETQYF. The CDR3 bases are TGTGCCAGCAGTTCCGAAGTGGAAGAGACCCAGTACTTC.

The chain couples TRBV7-3 to TRBJ2-5; D possibly matches TRBD1 or TRBD2 (6 bases each). In germline, CDR1 is SGHTA, CDR2 FQGTGA. Trimming pared 5 bases from V and 3 bases from J, leaving 19 bases between. The CDR3 extends over 16 amino acids. The CDR3 nucleotides read TGTGCCAGCAGCGTGGGGGGCGGACCGGGCGAAGAGACCCAGTACTTC. It yields the protein CASSVGGGPGEETQYF.

V is TRBV11-2 and J is TRBJ2-1; 9 bases line up with TRBD2. J lost 10 bases, V lost 3 bases, and 7 bases had no gene match. Germline V CDR1 and CDR2: SGHAT, FQNNGV. CDR3 size: 14 residues. The CDR3 nucleotides read TGTGCCAGCAGCTTTAGCGGGGGCCGGGGGGAGCAGTTCTTC. Residues: CASSFSGGRGEQFF.

The V call is TRBV10-3, the J call TRBJ1-1; 8 bases match TRBD1. Germline assignment: CDR1 ENHRY and CDR2 SYGVKD. The CDR3 is made up of 15 amino acids. Trimming cost V 0 bases and J 1 base; bases outside gene matches: 1. CDR3 DNA sequence: TGTGCCATCAGTGAGTCCGGACAGGGGAACACTGAAGCTTTCTTT. Protein: CAISESGQGNTEAFF.

On this clonotype itself: The final CDR3 position lacks the conserved phenylalanine or tryptophan, pointing to a likely read error. The chain is built from TRBV7-3 and TRBJ2-1; 10 positions match TRBD1. This CDR3 has 13 residues. J gave up 4 bases and V 9 bases, and 3 bases lay outside the gene matches. The germline gives CDR1 SGHTA, CDR2 FQGTGA. The CDR3 here is CASGQGGYNEQFL. CDR3 nucleotides: TGTGCCAGTGGACAGGGGGGGTACAATGAGCAGTTCTTA.

Only a few counts were recorded for this clonotype. The V call is TRBV12-3 or TRBV12-4, the J call TRBJ1-1, with D possibly TRBD1 on 5 matching bases. With 5 bases removed from V and 6 bases from J, the gap between germline ends came to 16 bases. This CDR3 is 14 amino acids long. CDR3 loop: CASSLTGGRPEAFF. CDR3 sequence (DNA): TGTGCCAGCAGTCTGACCGGGGGGAGACCTGAAGCTTTCTTT.

V and J are TRBV6-6 and TRBJ1-1, with D possibly TRBD1 on 5 matching bases. This CDR3 has 15 residues. CDR1 MNHNY and CDR2 SVGAGI come from the germline V gene (reference sequence). V was trimmed by 2 bases and J by 5 bases, leaving 15 bases between them. The CDR3 DNA sequence: TGTGCCAGCAGTTACGTTGGGGACCCTAGGACTGAAGCTTTCTTT. Residues: CASSYVGDPRTEAFF.

V gene TRBV4-2 combines with J gene TRBJ2-1; tentative D call: TRBD1 (5 bases). Germline V lookup: CDR1 LGHNA, CDR2 YNFKEQ. The CDR3 length is 19 residues. V dropped 0 bases and J dropped 4 bases, with 22 bases sitting between them. CDR3 DNA: TGTGCCAGCAGCCAAGAAGTGTTTCTTCGGACAACCTTATACAATGAGCAGTTCTTC. Protein product: CASSQEVFLRTTLYNEQFF.

The rearrangement links TRBV25-1 to TRBJ2-2, with 8 positions matching TRBD2. Unmatched junction bases numbered 9, after V lost 8 bases and J lost 4 bases. Germline assignment: CDR1 MGHDK and CDR2 SYGVNS. The CDR3 has 15 amino acids. CDR3 nucleotides: TGTGCCAGCTGCTTGAGTCGGGAGGGCACCGGGGAGCTGTTTTTT. Translated, it gives CASCLSREGTGELFF.

The chain combines TRBV20-1 with TRBJ2-5, with D possibly matching TRBD1 (5 bases). Germline CDR1 DFQATT, CDR2 SNEGSKA (reference sequence). The V gene lost 6 bases and the J gene lost 0 bases, with 8 bases spanning the gap. This CDR3 has 12 amino acids. The CDR3 nucleotides read TGCAGTGCCCCGACAGACCAAGAGACCCAGTACTTC. Protein: CSAPTDQETQYF.

This clonotype appeared a few times. The chain carries TRBV27 and TRBJ1-1, with 9 nucleotides matching TRBD1. V lost 4 bases and J lost 4; bases outside the gene matches: 7. This CDR3 has 15 amino acids. Germline assignment: CDR1 MNHEY and CDR2 SMNVEV (reference sequence). The DNA of the CDR3 is TGTGCCAGCAGTTCGTTACTACAGGGGGCCACTGAAGCTTTCTTT. Protein: CASSSLLQGATEAFF.

V gene TRBV6-2 or TRBV6-3 combines with J gene TRBJ2-1, with D hard to call. Germline V gene lookup returns CDR1 MNHEY and CDR2 SVGEGT. The CDR3 runs to 14 residues. The V gene lost 3 bases and the J gene lost 8 bases, with 14 bases spanning the gap. The CDR3 DNA sequence: TGTGCCAGCAGTTATGGATGGACCGTGGATGAGCAGTTCTTC. Translated, it gives CASSYGWTVDEQFF.

V is TRBV12-3 or TRBV12-4 and J is TRBJ2-2; 7 bases map to TRBD2. This CDR3 region has 15 residues. V lost 4 bases and J lost 5; bases outside the gene matches: 7. The CDR3 protein is CASSSGGWGTGELFF. CDR3 DNA: TGTGCCAGCAGTTCGGGAGGTTGGGGGACCGGGGAGCTGTTTTTT.

This clonotype was seen just once. The chain uses TRBV30 and TRBJ2-3; D not resolved. The CDR3 length is 13 residues. Between the trimmed V and J ends, which lost 2 bases and 2 bases, there was a span of 8 bases. Germline CDR1 reads GTSNPN; CDR2 reads SVGIG (reference sequence). The CDR3, as DNA: TGTGCCTGGAGTCCTCTACTCACAGATACGCAGTATTTT. Protein: CAWSPLLTDTQYF.

This clonotype was seen only a few times. The J gene is TRBJ2-1, the V gene TRBV6-2 or TRBV6-3; D assignment may be TRBD1 or TRBD2 (5 bases each). Trimming took 7 bases from V and 4 from J, leaving 14 bases between them. CDR3 size: 14 residues. Germline assignment: CDR1 MNHEY and CDR2 SVGEGT. CDR3 region: CASTTGTVYNEQFF. CDR3 coding DNA: TGTGCCAGCACTACCGGGACGGTTTACAATGAGCAGTTCTTC.

This clonotype has a count of ten or more. This sequence joins TRBV7-2 and TRBJ1-5, with unresolved D. The CDR3 runs to 13 residues. V was clipped by 7 bases and J by 10 bases, with 17 bases between them. Germline CDR1 reads SGHTA; CDR2 reads FQGNSA. CDR3 nucleotides: TGTGCCAGCACCCTTTATCGAGGTCTACCCCAGCATTTT. It codes for CASTLYRGLPQHF.